This TCR beta chain is from a study of OX40 agonist ivuxolimab in advanced cancers. Whole-study findings and limits: Dose levels from 0.1 to 3.0 mg/kg saw CD4+ and CD8+ blood T cells expand clonally by week 6. Expanded peripheral T cell antigen specificity was not determined.

As regards this clone: Its specificity is not known.

Trimming removed 6 bases from V and 2 bases from J; junction bases left unmatched: 5. The CDR3 runs to 14 residues. CDR1 and CDR2 (germline): KGHSH, LQKENI. Only in-frame clones appear in the TCRdb table, and some are missing; sequencing was by immunoSEQ multiplex PCR. The sample carries about 95,000 clones, about 85% recorded once. The chain is built from TRBV18 and TRBJ1-1; 8 bases are a match to TRBD1. The receptor comes from an adult with an advanced solid tumor such as melanoma, head and neck, liver or kidney cancer. Material: CD4+ or CD8+ T cells sorted from blood, obtained in a trial of the OX40 agonist ivuxolimab. The CDR3 loop is CASSPGTGNTEAFF. CDR3 sequence (DNA): TGTGCCAGCTCTCCCGGGACAGGTAACACTGAAGCTTTCTTT.